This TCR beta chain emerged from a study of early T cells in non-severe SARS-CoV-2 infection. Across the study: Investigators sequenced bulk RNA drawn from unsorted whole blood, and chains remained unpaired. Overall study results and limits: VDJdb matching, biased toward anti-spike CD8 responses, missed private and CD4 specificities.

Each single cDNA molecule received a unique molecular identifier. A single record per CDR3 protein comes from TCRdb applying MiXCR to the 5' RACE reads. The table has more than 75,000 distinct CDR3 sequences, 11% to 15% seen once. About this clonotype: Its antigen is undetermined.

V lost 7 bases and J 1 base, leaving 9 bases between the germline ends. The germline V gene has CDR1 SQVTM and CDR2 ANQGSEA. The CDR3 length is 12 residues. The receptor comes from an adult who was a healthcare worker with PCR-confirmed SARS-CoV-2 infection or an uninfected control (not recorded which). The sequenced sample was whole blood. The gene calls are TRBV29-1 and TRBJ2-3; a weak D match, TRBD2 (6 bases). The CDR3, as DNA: TGCAGCGGGGAGGACGGCACAGATACGCAGTATTTT. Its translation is CSGEDGTDTQYF.